The clone carrying this T cell receptor (beta chain) was seen at least ten times. Its antigen is undetermined. The sample is drawn from a study of T cells in Graves' hyperthyroidism and ophthalmopathy. Findings of the study overall: Peripheral blood also featured most of the thyroid clonotypes expanded above 0.001.

Germline assignment: CDR1 SGHRS and CDR2 YFSETQ. CDR3 length equals 14 residues. Trimming removed 2 bases at V and 4 bases at J, with 12 bases between. The definition of stable Graves' hyperthyroidism was no ophthalmopathy progression within 18 months. Clinical symptoms, serum thyroxine, TRAb, thyroid ultrasound and orbital computed tomography established diagnosis. RNA transcripts provided the source from which TCR beta CDR3 regions were amplified. HTBI primers were the set used in a first-round RT-PCR of the TCR CDR3. TCRdb called the multiplex PCR reads again in MiXCR, with one record for every CDR3 protein. This sample carries around 420,000 distinct CDR3 sequences, 15% to 19% of them seen once, and the ten largest clones take around 7.3%.

The chain carries TRBV5-1 and TRBJ1-1; a weak D match, TRBD1 (5 bases). The TCR sequence derives from a woman aged 18-29 years with Graves' hyperthyroidism. Material: blood. DNA of the CDR3: TGCGCCAGCAGCTTTGAGGGGTACGGCACTGAAGCTTTCTTT. Protein: CASSFEGYGTEAFF.